The 2 T cell receptor beta chains presented below share a single source sample, sequenced in a study of T-cell reconstitution after alpha-beta-depleted transplantation in children. Preparation of the TCRbeta library was carried out with unique molecular identifiers. TCRdb re-called the PCR reads with MiXCR, one entry per CDR3 protein. The data show roughly 500,000 distinct CDR3 sequences, around 19% seen once. The sequences come from PBMCs from the stem cell graft donor, collected from the stem cell graft. These receptors originate from a human donor who donated a stem cell graft to a child with acute lymphoblastic leukemia.

V and J are TRBV2 and TRBJ2-3; D gene ambiguous. CDR1 is SNHLY, CDR2 FYNNEI, per germline. Trimming took off 9 bases at V and 1 base at J, with 11 bases between the two ends. The CDR3 totals 13 residues. CDR3 amino acids: CARGTEGTDTQYF. The DNA for the CDR3 is TGTGCCAGGGGTACCGAGGGCACAGATACGCAGTATTTT.

The chain has TRBV20-1 and TRBJ1-5; D might be TRBD1 (5 bases). The ends were cut back, 5 bases at V and 6 bases at J, with 8 bases in the middle. This CDR3 is built from 11 residues. Germline CDR1 is DFQATT and CDR2 is SNEGSKA (reference sequence). The CDR3: CSAAGSQPQHF. The CDR3 DNA sequence: TGCAGTGCTGCAGGGAGTCAGCCCCAGCATTTT.